Following are 18 T cell receptor beta chains from one sample sequenced in a study of blood T cell repertoires in COVID-19. The protocol was immunoSEQ multiplex PCR, while the TCRdb copy is restricted to in-frame clones and leaves out a portion. The sample lists just under 80,000 clones, 80% to 90% occurring once. The sample taken for sequencing was peripheral blood. The receptors were gathered from a human donor in a cohort sampled during active COVID-19.

V is TRBV7-9 and J is TRBJ2-2; unclear D gene. This CDR3 is 15 amino acids long. V was trimmed by 5 bases and J by 0 bases, leaving 10 bases between them. Germline assignment: CDR1 SEHNR and CDR2 FQNEAQ (reference sequence). CDR3 bases: TGTGCCAGCAGCCTTATAGCAACGAACACCGGGGAGCTGTTTTTT. Translated: CASSLIATNTGELFF.

The chain is built from TRBV24-1 and TRBJ2-1; TRBD2 aligns across 10 bases. CDR1 is KGHDR, CDR2 SFDVKD, per germline. After removal of 0 bases from V and 8 bases from J, the junction contained 6 bases not matched to a gene. CDR3 size: 16 residues. Here the CDR3 DNA reads TGTGCCACCAGTGATTTGAGCGGGAGGGCCATGGATGAGCAGTTCTTC. Residues: CATSDLSGRAMDEQFF.

The rearrangement uses TRBV28 and TRBJ1-1; perhaps TRBD1 as D (6 bases). CDR1 MDHEN and CDR2 SYDVKM come from the germline V gene. The V and J ends lost 6 bases and 4 bases respectively, with 12 bases between them. The CDR3 covers 13 residues. The CDR3 reads CASSKQGTTEAFF. The CDR3 bases are TGTGCCAGCAGCAAACAGGGTACCACTGAAGCTTTCTTT.

This clone was found once. The chain couples TRBV6-5 to TRBJ1-5, with D tentatively TRBD1 (5 bases). In germline, CDR1 is MNHEY, CDR2 SVGAGI. With 7 bases removed from V and 4 bases from J, the gap between germline ends came to 11 bases. The CDR3 has 13 amino acids. The CDR3 nucleotides are TGTGCCAGCACATCCCAGGGTAATCAGCCCCAGCATTTT. Translated, it gives CASTSQGNQPQHF.

The CDR3 nucleotides are TGCAGCGGGCGGGAGTTCTCAGATACGCAGTATTTT. It specifies CSGREFSDTQYF. The chain has TRBV29-1 and TRBJ2-3; 7 bases match TRBD2. J was trimmed by 4 bases and V by 7 bases; bases with no gene match: 5. Germline V CDR1 and CDR2: SQVTM, ANQGSEA. The CDR3 is made up of 12 amino acids.

The chain couples TRBV7-2 to TRBJ1-2, with TRBD1 as a possible D gene (5 bases). V was trimmed by 5 bases and J by 4 bases, leaving 14 bases between them. This CDR3 is built from 14 residues. Germline V gene sequence: CDR1 SGHTA, CDR2 FQGNSA. The CDR3 sequence is CASSPQRGTYGYTF. CDR3 bases: TGTGCCAGCAGCCCGCAGCGGGGGACCTATGGCTACACCTTC.

This clone was counted a single time. The V and J genes are TRBV7-2 and TRBJ1-1; D is ambiguous. V was shortened by 2 bases and J by 3 bases, with 13 bases between the two germline ends. The CDR3 extends over 15 amino acids. Germline values: CDR1 SGHTA, CDR2 FQGNSA. CDR3 amino acids: CASSLSLTVDTEAFF. The DNA of the CDR3 is TGTGCCAGCAGCTTATCTCTAACAGTGGACACTGAAGCTTTCTTT.

This chain connects TRBV7-3 to TRBJ2-5, with 9 nucleotides matching TRBD1. The germline gives CDR1 SGHTA, CDR2 FQGTGA. Trimming at V came to 3 bases and at J to 2 bases, leaving 4 bases not matched to a gene. The CDR3 sequence is 15 residues long. CDR3 loop: CASSFDRGKQETQYF. The CDR3 nucleotides are TGTGCCAGCAGCTTCGACAGGGGGAAACAAGAGACCCAGTACTTC.

The chain couples TRBV28 to TRBJ2-7; 7 bases are shared with TRBD2. Germline V CDR1 and CDR2: MDHEN, SYDVKM. The CDR3 is 17 residues long. V lost 8 bases and J lost 2; bases outside the gene matches: 18. As DNA, the CDR3 is TGTGCCAGCTTCCCGACTGGACGGGGGGTGTTAACCTACGAGCAGTACTTC. Translation: CASFPTGRGVLTYEQYF.

This clone is a singleton in its sample. The chain is built from TRBV5-4 and TRBJ2-2; D unresolved. This CDR3 comprises 14 residues. Trimming took off 4 bases at V and 0 bases at J, with 7 bases between the two ends. Germline loops: CDR1 SGHNT, CDR2 YYREEE (reference sequence). The CDR3 here is CASSLKPNTGELFF. CDR3 nucleotides: TGTGCCAGCAGCCTCAAGCCGAACACCGGGGAGCTGTTTTTT.

The chain recombines TRBV10-2 with TRBJ1-5; D may be TRBD1 (5 bases). V lost 3 bases to trimming and J lost 0 bases, with 15 bases between them. Germline CDR1 is WSHSY and CDR2 is SAAADI. The CDR3 loop spans 17 amino acids. CDR3 coding DNA: TGCGCCAGCAGTGATGTGGGGCAGCAGTATAGCAATCAGCCCCAGCATTTT. Protein product: CASSDVGQQYSNQPQHF.

This clone was seen once. The chain has TRBV7-9 and TRBJ2-1, with D tentatively TRBD1 (5 bases). CDR3 size: 15 residues. The ends were cut back, 5 bases at V and 3 bases at J, with 14 bases in the middle. From germline, CDR1 is SEHNR and CDR2 FQNEAQ (reference sequence). The CDR3 DNA is TGTGCCAGCAGCAAGACAGAACTCGACTACAATGAGCAGTTCTTC. Amino acids: CASSKTELDYNEQFF.

A single count supports this clone. The chain combines TRBV5-1 with TRBJ1-3; TRBD1 is a possible D gene (6 bases). V was trimmed by 3 bases and J by 3 bases, leaving 7 bases between them. Germline V gene lookup returns CDR1 SGHRS and CDR2 YFSETQ. The length of the CDR3 is 13 residues. CDR3 DNA: TGCGCCAGCAGCTCGGACAGTGGAAACACCATATATTTT. It translates to CASSSDSGNTIYF.

This CDR3 reads CASSLGGGGTDTQYF. CDR3 sequence (DNA): TGTGCCAGCAGCTTAGGCGGGGGGGGCACAGATACGCAGTATTTT. V is TRBV7-6 and J is TRBJ2-3; 9 positions match TRBD2. V dropped 1 base and J dropped 1; count of bases not matched to a gene: 0. This CDR3 comprises 15 residues. The V gene's germline CDR1 is SGHVS and CDR2 FNYEAQ.

The chain carries TRBV19 and TRBJ1-3; maybe TRBD1 (5 bases). Trimming removed 8 bases at V and 0 bases at J, with 14 bases between. In germline, CDR1 is LNHDA, CDR2 SQIVND (reference sequence). There are 15 residues in the CDR3. In DNA form, the CDR3 reads TGTGCCAGTTGCAGGGTAGCTAACTCTGGAAACACCATATATTTT. It is translated as CASCRVANSGNTIYF.

The rearrangement joins TRBV6-5 to TRBJ2-2; 9 bases are a match to TRBD1. The length of the CDR3 is 14 residues. Germline CDR1 is MNHEY and CDR2 is SVGAGI. Unmatched junction bases numbered 8, after V lost 7 bases and J lost 8 bases. CDR3 residues: CASKTGGISGELFF. The CDR3 DNA reads as TGTGCCAGCAAAACAGGGGGCATATCGGGGGAGCTGTTTTTT.

The chain is built from TRBV12-3 or TRBV12-4 and TRBJ1-2, with no clear D. The CDR3 sequence is 12 residues long. V lost 3 bases and J lost 4, with 6 bases in between. CDR3 nucleotides: TGTGCCAGCAGTTTCCTAGGCTATGGCTACACCTTC. Translated, it gives CASSFLGYGYTF.

CDR3 protein: CAIGGLQETQYF. CDR3 bases: TGTGCCATCGGGGGGCTCCAAGAGACCCAGTACTTC. The chain uses TRBV5-4 and TRBJ2-5, with TRBD2 as a possible D gene (7 bases). The germline V gene has CDR1 SGHNT and CDR2 YYREEE (reference sequence). The length of the CDR3 is 12 residues. V was clipped by 9 bases and J by 1 base, with 10 bases between them.